One TCR beta chain is described in this entry. The data stem from a study of T cell changes during pregnancy in multiple sclerosis. The CDR3 length is 15 residues. Germline CDR1 LGHNA, CDR2 YNFKEQ. The V segment lost 4 bases and the J segment 0 bases; nucleotides outside the gene matches: 0. Only in-frame clones appear in the TCRdb table, and some are missing; sequencing was by immunoSEQ multiplex PCR. The profile shows approximately 49,000 clones, 88% of them singletons. The sequencing here drew on CD4+ T cells from peripheral blood mononuclear cells, taken in the second trimester of pregnancy. This rearrangement joins TRBV4-2 to TRBJ2-7, with 13 bases identical to TRBD2. This TCR derives from a female donor with multiple sclerosis, enrolled in a pregnancy study. As DNA, the CDR3 is TGTGCCAGCAGCCGGACTAGCGGGAGCTCCTACGAGCAGTACTTC. Translating gives CASSRTSGSSYEQYF.